These T cell receptor beta chains were read from a single sample in a study of blood T cell repertoires in COVID-19. TCRdb's table, derived via immunoSEQ multiplex PCR, lists solely in-frame clones and lacks some. Of approximately 200,000 clones listed, roughly 94% were seen once; the top ten hold 0.6% to 0.8%. Sequenced material: peripheral blood. The receptors shown here come from a man aged 25-40 years with COVID-19, enrolled during active disease. Both conserved end residues are part of each CDR3. A D gene is named only where the DNA matches it firmly. Rows give clone size only sometimes, using once, few, many, or a class for an expanded clone.

>TRBJ2-7|NA|TRBV5-4|TRBD1|16
TGTGCCAGCAGCACCGACAGGGCCTATGTCTCCTACGAGCAGTACTTC
CASSTDRAYVSYEQYF
>TRBJ2-3|NA|TRBV5-4|NA|15
TGTGCCAGCAGCTTGGGAAGGGGTACCACAGATACGCAGTATTTT
CASSLGRGTTDTQYF
>TRBJ1-1|NA|TRBV7-9|NA|17
TGTGCCAGCAGCAATAGCGGGACACCGGTAGGGAACACTGAAGCTTTCTTT
CASSNSGTPVGNTEAFF
>TRBJ1-5|NA|TRBV19|NA|17
TGTGCCAGTAGTATTCTCGACGGAGCCTCGGGTCATCAGCCCCAGCATTTT
CASSILDGASGHQPQHF
>TRBJ1-2|NA|TRBV6-1|NA|16
TGTGCCAGCAGTGAAGTGAATTTCATGGGGCGGGGTGGCTACACCTTC
CASSEVNFMGRGGYTF
>TRBJ1-1|NA|TRBV5-6|NA|14
TGTGCCAGCAGCCCGGTCAACGTGAACACTGAAGCTTTCTTT
CASSPVNVNTEAFF
>TRBJ1-4|NA|TRBV9|NA|16
TGTGCCAGCAGCGTATATGAAGGGGCTATGAGCGAAAAACTGTTTTTT
CASSVYEGAMSEKLFF
>TRBJ1-2|NA|TRBV10-3|TRBD1|15
TGTGCCATCAGTGAGTTGGCAGGGGGCCACTATGGCTACACCTTC
CAISELAGGHYGYTF
>TRBJ1-1|NA|TRBV7-2|TRBD1|15
TGTGCCAGCAGCGGGTGGGACAGGGCCATGGGTGAAGCTTTCTTT
CASSGWDRAMGEAFF
>TRBJ2-3|NA|TRBV30|NA|13
TGTGGATGGGGGCGGGGGCCCCCCGATACGCAGTATTTT
CGWGRGPPDTQYF
>TRBJ1-1|NA|TRBV29-1|NA|12
TGCAGCGGGCTTTCGGGGGAGACTGAAGCTTTCTTT
CSGLSGETEAFF
>TRBJ1-2|NA|TRBV4-1|NA|14
TGCGCCAGCAGCCAAGATGTCATGAACTATGGCTACACCTTC
CASSQDVMNYGYTF
>TRBJ2-7|NA|TRBV5-1|NA|13
TGCGCCAGCAGCTCTCAAGGGGTATGGGAGCAGTACTTC
CASSSQGVWEQYF
>TRBJ2-7|NA|TRBV7-9|TRBD1|15
TGTGCCAGCAGCTTACTGGCAGGGGGAACCTACGAGCAGTACTTC
CASSLLAGGTYEQYF
>TRBJ1-6|few|TRBV7-9|TRBD1|14
TGTGCCAGCAGCTTAGCAACAGGGGGCACACCCCTCCACTTT
CASSLATGGTPLHF
>TRBJ2-3|NA|TRBV29-1|TRBD2|16
TGCAGCGTTCTGATACGGGTTAGCGGGACTGGGGATACGCAGTATTTT
CSVLIRVSGTGDTQYF
>TRBJ2-5|NA|TRBV7-9|TRBD2|17
TGTGCCAGCAGCTCCCGACTAGCGGGGAGGCACCGGGAGACCCAGTACTTC
CASSSRLAGRHRETQYF
>TRBJ2-2|once|TRBV25-1|NA|13
TGTGCCAGCGGCAACAGCGGCTCCGGGGAGCTGTTTTTT
CASGNSGSGELFF
>TRBJ2-5|NA|TRBV7-9|NA|14
TGTGCCAGCAGCTTAGTGCCAGGGCTGAAGACCCAGTACTTC
CASSLVPGLKTQYF
>TRBJ2-5|NA|TRBV18|NA|12
TGTGCCAGCTCACCATCACAAGAGACCCAGTACTTC
CASSPSQETQYF
>TRBJ2-3|NA|TRBV24-1|NA|13
TGTGCCACCAGTGGTCTCAGCACAGATACGCAGTATTTT
CATSGLSTDTQYF
>TRBJ2-1|NA|TRBV19|TRBD2|17
TGTGCCAGTAGCCCCCGGACTAGCGGTTTCACCTACAATGAGCAGTTCTTC
CASSPRTSGFTYNEQFF
>TRBJ2-3|NA|TRBV5-1|NA|15
TGCGCCAGCAGCTTGGGGGACAAGGGCACAGATACGCAGTATTTT
CASSLGDKGTDTQYF